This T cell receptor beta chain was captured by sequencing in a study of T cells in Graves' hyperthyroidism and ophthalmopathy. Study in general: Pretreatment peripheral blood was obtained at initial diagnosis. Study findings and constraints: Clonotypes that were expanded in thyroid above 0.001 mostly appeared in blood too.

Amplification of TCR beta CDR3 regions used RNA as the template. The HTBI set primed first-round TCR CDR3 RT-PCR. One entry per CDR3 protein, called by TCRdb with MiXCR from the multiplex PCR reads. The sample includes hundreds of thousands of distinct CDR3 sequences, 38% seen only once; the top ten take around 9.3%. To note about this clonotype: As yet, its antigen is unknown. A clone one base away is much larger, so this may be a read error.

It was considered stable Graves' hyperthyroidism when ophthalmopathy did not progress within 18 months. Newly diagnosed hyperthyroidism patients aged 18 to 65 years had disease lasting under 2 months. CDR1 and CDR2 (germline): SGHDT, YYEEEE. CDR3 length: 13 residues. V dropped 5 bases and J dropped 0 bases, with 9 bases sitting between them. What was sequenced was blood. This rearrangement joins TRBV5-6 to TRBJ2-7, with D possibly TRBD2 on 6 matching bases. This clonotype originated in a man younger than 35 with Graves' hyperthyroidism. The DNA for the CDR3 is TGTGCCAGCAGATTGACTAGCTCCTACGAGCAGTACTTC. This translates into CASRLTSSYEQYF.